This is a list of T cell receptor beta chains from one sample in a study of beta chain features in type 1 diabetes. Here immunoSEQ multiplex PCR was the method, and the copy in TCRdb shows in-frame clones only, minus some. Of around 200,000 clones in the sample, 10% to 15% were seen once. Sequencing used central memory CD4+ T cells from blood. The receptors originated from a young woman in good health. The CDR3 runs from the conserved cysteine through the conserved F or W. Clone size is shown for a subset of rows, as once, few, many or a class of expanded clone.

v_gene	j_gene	abundance	CDR3aa
TRBV12-5	TRBJ1-2	-	CASGARPGHIPRF
TRBV29-1	TRBJ2-5	few	CSVGDTGGVEETQYF
TRBV5-1	TRBJ1-1	few	CASSYSTGGTEAFF
TRBV29-1	TRBJ1-3	-	CSVLPVDSGNTIYF
TRBV28	TRBJ1-2	few	CASSSVYGYTF
TRBV7-2	TRBJ1-5	few	CASSLRGTGSQPQHF
TRBV15	TRBJ2-1	few	CATSRDKQLAGYNEQFF
TRBV7-9	TRBJ2-1	once	CASSSSTGNNEQFF
TRBV7-9	TRBJ2-1	few	CASSLVGSRVNEQFF
TRBV4-3	TRBJ1-5	many	CASSQEPRANQPQHF
TRBV28	TRBJ1-1	-	CASTDRAQNTEAFF
TRBV28	TRBJ2-1	few	CASSLSGGRYNEQFF
TRBV29-1	TRBJ2-5	few	CRVEGQDSWTGKIEETQYF
TRBV7-9	TRBJ2-5	few	CASTPNSGQETQYF
TRBV10-3	TRBJ2-3	-	CAISVLAGVTDTQYF
TRBV28	TRBJ2-7	-	CASNALAGRAGEQYF
TRBV29-1	TRBJ2-1	-	CSVHSFYNEQFF
TRBV5-4	TRBJ2-1	-	CASSLFAGISGRAPDNEQFF
TRBV4-3	TRBJ2-1	many	CASSQEAGDVEQFF
TRBV28	TRBJ2-7	-	CASSTPPGTFYEQYF
TRBV29-1	TRBJ2-2	-	CRAGTGELFF
TRBV5-1	TRBJ2-2	-	CASSPRLRGLSGELFF
TRBV2	TRBJ1-5	-	CASSRTTGGSRNQPQHF
TRBV7-9	TRBJ1-3	-	CASSRAGISSGNTIYF
TRBV29-1	TRBJ2-1	-	CSVGTQGKGSGTGQFF
TRBV13	TRBJ1-2	few	CASSTRQGENGYTF
TRBV18	TRBJ2-1	-	CASSPSQAGGSNEQFF
TRBV7-2	TRBJ2-3	-	CASSLAGRALDTQYF
TRBV5-6	TRBJ2-3	-	CATAAFLALTSTDTQYF
TRBV10-3	TRBJ2-1	many	CAISERTGTTNEQFF
TRBV6-6	TRBJ1-4	few	CASSYGRVEKLFF
TRBV11-2	TRBJ2-5	few	CASSPLGGGATETQYF
TRBV4-2	TRBJ2-3	few	CASSQDRGGARDTQYF
TRBV4-3	TRBJ1-3	medium-sized	CASSQDHIQSSGNTIYF
TRBV11-2	TRBJ2-3	-	CASSPLRGQVTDTQYF
TRBV18	TRBJ2-5	few	CASSPNSGETQYF
TRBV7-2	TRBJ1-1	-	CASSPGGGRGLAEAFF
TRBV7-2	TRBJ1-5	-	CASSSGQPNQPQHF
TRBV28	TRBJ1-2	few	CASNRQGNYGYTF
TRBV6-5	TRBJ2-1	few	CASGGLAGGNEQFF
TRBV27	TRBJ1-2	-	CASHSPRGRGDGYTF
TRBV2	TRBJ2-7	few	CASSEGTGKDEQYF
TRBV4-1	TRBJ2-1	-	CASSQASTSGGIEQFF
TRBV30	TRBJ2-6	many	CAHLGGGANVLTF
TRBV28	TRBJ2-7	-	CASSPPGQPYEQYF
TRBV7-6	TRBJ2-1	few	CASRSGGRAGEQFF